This T cell receptor beta chain was identified in a study of blood T cells in healthy people across ages. CDR1 and CDR2 (germline): MNHEY, SMNVEV (reference sequence). The CDR3 is 15 amino acids. The junction had 10 bases not matched to a gene; V was cut back by 10 bases and J by 1 base. Through a sample-barcoded 5' primer and a J-beta primer mix, a second PCR was run for roughly 7 to 11 cycles. Via MiXCR, TCRdb re-called the 5' RACE reads, giving one row per CDR3 protein. The sample carries approximately 1,700,000 distinct CDR3 sequences, 30% to 40% recorded once. The chain is built from TRBV27 and TRBJ2-5; 9 nucleotides match TRBD2. The source material was blood. The TCR was taken from a human donor in good health. The CDR3: CATSQAGGIQETQYF. As DNA, the CDR3 is TGTGCCACTTCTCAGGCGGGGGGGATCCAAGAGACCCAGTACTTC.